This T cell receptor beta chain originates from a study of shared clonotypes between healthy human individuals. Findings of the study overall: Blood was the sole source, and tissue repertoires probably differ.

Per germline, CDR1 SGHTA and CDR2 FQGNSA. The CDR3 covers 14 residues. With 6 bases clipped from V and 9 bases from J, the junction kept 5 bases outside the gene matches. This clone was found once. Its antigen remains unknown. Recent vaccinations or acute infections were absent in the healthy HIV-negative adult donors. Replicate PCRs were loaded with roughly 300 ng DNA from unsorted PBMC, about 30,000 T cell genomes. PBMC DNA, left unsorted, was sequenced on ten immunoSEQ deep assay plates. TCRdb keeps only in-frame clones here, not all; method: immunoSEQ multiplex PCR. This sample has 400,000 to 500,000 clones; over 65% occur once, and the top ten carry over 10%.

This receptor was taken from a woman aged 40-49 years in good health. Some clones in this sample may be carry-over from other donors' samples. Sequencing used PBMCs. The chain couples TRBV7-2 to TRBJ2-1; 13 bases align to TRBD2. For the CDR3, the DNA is TGTGCCAGCAGGACAGGACTAGCGGGAGTTGAGCAGTTCTTC. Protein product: CASRTGLAGVEQFF.